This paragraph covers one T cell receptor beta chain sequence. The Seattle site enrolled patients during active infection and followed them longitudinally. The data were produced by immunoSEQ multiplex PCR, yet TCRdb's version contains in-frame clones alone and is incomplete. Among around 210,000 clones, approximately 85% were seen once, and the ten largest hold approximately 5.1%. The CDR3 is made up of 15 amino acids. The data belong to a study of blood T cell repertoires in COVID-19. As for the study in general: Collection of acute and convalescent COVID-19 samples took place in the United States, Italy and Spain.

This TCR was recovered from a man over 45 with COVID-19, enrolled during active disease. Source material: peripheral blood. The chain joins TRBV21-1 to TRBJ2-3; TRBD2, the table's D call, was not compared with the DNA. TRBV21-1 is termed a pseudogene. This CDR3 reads CASSKRGDDTDTQYF. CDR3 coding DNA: TGTGCCAGCAGCAAGCGGGGGGACGACACAGATACGCAGTATTTT.